This T cell receptor (beta chain) stems from a study of T cell repertoires in cytomegalovirus infection. Each CDR3 protein gets one entry after TCRdb re-called the reads with MiXCR. The sample holds approximately 910,000 distinct CDR3 sequences; approximately 32% are singletons and the top ten take over 10%. To note about this clonotype: Its antigen is currently unknown.

V lost 2 bases, J lost 7 bases, and 20 bases lay in between. Germline V CDR1 and CDR2: MGHRA, YSYEKL. CDR3 size: 16 residues. Study results and caveats: The ex vivo response was dominated by HLA-C-restricted CMV-specific TCR beta clonotypes.

The receptor was derived from a human donor in good health (CMV status not recorded). Some clones in this sample may be carry-over from other donors' samples. V is TRBV4-1 and J is TRBJ1-1, with D maybe TRBD1 (5 bases). Sample: cultured CD8+ T cells from PBMCs, taken from culture after CMV antigen stimulation. This chain's CDR3 is CASSQFGVGTGIEAFF. CDR3 coding DNA: TGCGCCAGCAGCCAATTTGGGGTGGGGACGGGCATTGAAGCTTTCTTT.